Listed below are T cell receptor beta chains from one sample, sequenced in a study of blood T cell repertoires in COVID-19. Assay used: immunoSEQ multiplex PCR; TCRdb lists only in-frame clones, some missing. Counted here are some 270,000 clones, approximately 90% occurring once; the ten biggest clones make up approximately 2.7%. The source material was PBMCs or T cells enriched from blood (not recorded which). These receptors all come from a middle-aged man who had been exposed to COVID-19. CDR3s include the opening cysteine and the closing phenylalanine or tryptophan.

J: TRBJ1-2; V: TRBV9; CDR3: CASSVATGEGEGYTF
J: TRBJ2-5; V: TRBV4-2; CDR3: CASSQEVTGVRTQYF
J: TRBJ2-7; V: TRBV5-6; CDR3: CASTKSGTSYEQYF
J: TRBJ2-1; V: TRBV7-3; CDR3: CASSTAGVLFF
J: TRBJ1-5; V: TRBV5-5; CDR3: CASSFGVGSNQPQHF
J: TRBJ2-3; V: TRBV24-1; CDR3: CATSDFGRGQKQYF
J: TRBJ1-2; V: TRBV2; CDR3: CASSGQGWGYTF
J: TRBJ1-3; V: TRBV5-4; CDR3: CASSRGQVPNTIYF
J: TRBJ1-5; V: TRBV18; CDR3: CASSPLQGNQPQHF
J: TRBJ1-1; V: TRBV6-5; CDR3: CASSYSQVVKNTEAFF
J: TRBJ1-2; V: TRBV28; CDR3: CASTAPDWSEGYTF
J: TRBJ1-1; V: TRBV2; CDR3: CASSRQGGEAFF
J: TRBJ2-4; V: TRBV27; CDR3: CASSPQTGGYKNIQYF
J: TRBJ2-5; V: TRBV11-3; CDR3: CASSPGTGEETQYF
J: TRBJ1-1; V: TRBV11-2; CDR3: CASSLPGDFGRTNTEAFF
J: TRBJ1-1; V: TRBV6-5; CDR3: CASSSRDRGHTEAFF
J: TRBJ1-1; V: TRBV4-1; CDR3: CASRYTQGNTEAFF
J: TRBJ1-5; V: TRBV30; CDR3: CAWSVGTGRQPQHF
J: TRBJ2-7; V: TRBV28; CDR3: CASSSGQGNEQYF
J: TRBJ2-1; V: TRBV6-1; CDR3: CASSEPGLAGGRGEQFF
J: TRBJ2-1; V: TRBV5-1; CDR3: CASSLAIAGVGYNEQFF
J: TRBJ2-7; V: TRBV29-1; CDR3: CSVRTGTLLEQYF
J: TRBJ2-7; V: TRBV19; CDR3: CASRVVADSYEQYF
J: TRBJ1-2; V: TRBV6-1; CDR3: CASSEVEATLLIYGYTF
J: TRBJ2-2; V: TRBV7-9; CDR3: CASSRLAGVTGELFF
J: TRBJ1-2; V: TRBV19; CDR3: CASTDAALLDYGYTF
J: TRBJ2-6; V: TRBV29-1; CDR3: CSVEDRGSGRSPSWVLTF
J: TRBJ2-7; V: TRBV27; CDR3: CASSFGTDPYEQYF
J: TRBJ2-1; V: TRBV5-6; CDR3: CASSRTSGRALSSYNEQFF
J: TRBJ1-3; V: TRBV19; CDR3: CASSPYSGNTIYF
J: TRBJ2-7; V: TRBV7-6; CDR3: CASSGEAGGPGEQYF
J: TRBJ2-3; V: TRBV24-1; CDR3: CATSDLQGQHTDTQYF
J: TRBJ1-2; V: TRBV7-3; CDR3: CASSLNPLGQGAGYTF
J: TRBJ2-1; V: TRBV9; CDR3: CASSRSASGSSSYNEQFF
J: TRBJ1-6; V: TRBV5-4; CDR3: CASSSRTGGSALHF
J: TRBJ1-6; V: TRBV6-4; CDR3: CASSKDSAYNSPLHF
J: TRBJ2-3; V: TRBV24-1; CDR3: CATSDTGQENTDTQYF
J: TRBJ1-6; V: TRBV3-1/TRBV3-2; CDR3: CASSQGQGNSPLHF
J: TRBJ1-2; V: TRBV4-2; CDR3: CASSLDRANNYGYTF
J: TRBJ2-5; V: TRBV18; CDR3: CASRLAGVETQYF
J: TRBJ2-7; V: TRBV27; CDR3: CASSLVGRAYEQYF